One sample yielded the 12 T cell receptor beta chains listed below, sequenced in a study of cytomegalovirus exposure and HLA in healthy donors. 13 Jbeta primers and 60 Vbeta primers were used for the PCR. Here immunoSEQ multiplex PCR was the method, and the copy in TCRdb shows in-frame clones only, minus some. The sample consists of about 110,000 clones, around two thirds of them appearing once. Sequenced sample: PBMCs. These receptors all stem from a young man in good health and CMV-seropositive.

The chain combines TRBV5-5 with TRBJ2-3; 14 nucleotides align to TRBD2. This CDR3 spans 15 amino acids. Germline loops: CDR1 SGHKS, CDR2 YYEKEE (reference sequence). With 7 bases clipped from V and 4 bases from J, the junction kept 5 bases outside the gene matches. The CDR3 region is CASGGTSGGADTQYF. The CDR3 DNA is TGTGCCAGCGGTGGGACTAGCGGGGGCGCAGATACGCAGTATTTT.

V and J are TRBV6-5 and TRBJ2-2; D gene ambiguous. The germline V gene encodes CDR1 MNHEY and CDR2 SVGAGI. The CDR3 runs to 12 residues. V gave up 7 bases and J gave up 7 bases, with 10 bases separating them. CDR3 protein: CASTRVDGELFF. For the CDR3, the DNA is TGTGCCAGCACTCGGGTGGACGGGGAGCTGTTTTTT.

The rearrangement joins TRBV5-1 to TRBJ1-2; weak D call: TRBD1 (6 bases). The CDR3 loop spans 15 amino acids. Per germline, CDR1 SGHRS and CDR2 YFSETQ. Trimming took 4 bases from V and 8 from J, leaving 21 bases between them. DNA of the CDR3: TGCGCCAGCAGCCCAATGGACAGCTCAATAGGGGGCTACACCTTC. Translation: CASSPMDSSIGGYTF.

The rearrangement links TRBV4-1 to TRBJ1-4; 10 bases are a match to TRBD1. With 4 bases clipped from V and 2 bases from J, the junction kept 10 bases outside the gene matches. The CDR3 totals 18 residues. The germline V gene encodes CDR1 MGHRA and CDR2 YSYEKL. CDR3 region: CASSLRDRGASTNEKLFF. DNA of the CDR3: TGCGCCAGCAGCCTCCGGGACAGGGGAGCGAGCACTAATGAAAAACTGTTTTTT.

CDR3 sequence (DNA): TGTGCCAGCTACCGCGGGGACCTAGCGGGGGCTGAGCAGTTCTTC. Amino acids: CASYRGDLAGAEQFF. The V gene is TRBV7-8, the J gene TRBJ2-1; 10 bases line up with TRBD2. The CDR3 is made up of 15 amino acids. Germline values: CDR1 SGHVS, CDR2 FQNEAQ. Unmatched junction bases numbered 13, after V lost 8 bases and J lost 9 bases.

The CDR3 DNA reads as TGCGCCAGCAGCCATGTTCCCTTCAGGGGGCCCACTGAAGCTTTCTTT. As protein: CASSHVPFRGPTEAFF. V and J are TRBV4-1 and TRBJ1-1; 8 positions agree with TRBD1. J gave up 4 bases and V 3 bases, and 10 bases lay outside the gene matches. Germline assignment: CDR1 MGHRA and CDR2 YSYEKL. CDR3 length: 16 residues.

The table lists this clone with a few counts. The V call is TRBV25-1, the J call TRBJ1-2; D gene ambiguous. The germline gives CDR1 MGHDK, CDR2 SYGVNS. The CDR3 runs to 13 residues. Trimming removed 1 base at V and 4 bases at J, with 7 bases between. The CDR3 protein is CASSEWELYGYTF. In DNA, the CDR3 is TGTGCCAGCAGTGAATGGGAGCTCTATGGCTACACCTTC.

The CDR3 nucleotides read TGTGCCAGCAGTGGGCGACAGGGGGTCTCCTACGAGCAGTACTTC. The encoded protein is CASSGRQGVSYEQYF. The V and J genes are TRBV6-1 and TRBJ2-7; TRBD1 aligns across 9 bases. Germline V CDR1 and CDR2: MNHNS, SASEGT. Trimming at V came to 4 bases and at J to 0 bases, leaving 4 bases not matched to a gene. The CDR3 spans 15 residues.

The chain combines TRBV20-1 with TRBJ2-1; no definite D call. This CDR3 is 10 amino acids long. Looked up from germline, CDR1 is DFQATT and CDR2 is SNEGSKA (reference sequence). With 2 bases removed from V and 14 bases from J, the gap between germline ends came to 10 bases. The CDR3, as DNA: TGCAGTGCTAGACTCGCAGGCGAGTTCTTC. This encodes CSARLAGEFF.

This clone was seen only a few times. The chain links TRBV4-1 to TRBJ1-2; D gene unclear. The germline V gene encodes CDR1 MGHRA and CDR2 YSYEKL. Trimming pared 0 bases from V and 1 base from J, leaving 18 bases between. The CDR3 is 18 amino acids. This CDR3 is CASSQDRSGGRFNYGYTF. Written as DNA, the CDR3 is TGCGCCAGCAGCCAAGATAGAAGTGGCGGCCGTTTTAACTATGGCTACACCTTC.

This clone was counted only a few times. The chain carries TRBV19 and TRBJ2-7; 7 bases fit TRBD1. CDR3 length: 14 residues. J lost 3 bases, V lost 6 bases, and 8 bases had no gene match. The germline V gene has CDR1 LNHDA and CDR2 SQIVND (reference sequence). The CDR3 loop reads CASRATGLIYEQYF. DNA of the CDR3: TGTGCCAGTAGGGCGACAGGGCTTATCTACGAGCAGTACTTC.

CDR3 protein: CASSLYGTVSGNTIYF. CDR3 DNA sequence: TGTGCCAGCAGTTTATACGGGACAGTCTCTGGAAACACCATATATTTT. The chain recombines TRBV28 with TRBJ1-3; the match to TRBD1 covers 7 bases. This CDR3 is built from 16 residues. The germline gives CDR1 MDHEN, CDR2 SYDVKM. V trimming: 1 base; J trimming: 0 bases; junction bases outside the gene matches: 3.